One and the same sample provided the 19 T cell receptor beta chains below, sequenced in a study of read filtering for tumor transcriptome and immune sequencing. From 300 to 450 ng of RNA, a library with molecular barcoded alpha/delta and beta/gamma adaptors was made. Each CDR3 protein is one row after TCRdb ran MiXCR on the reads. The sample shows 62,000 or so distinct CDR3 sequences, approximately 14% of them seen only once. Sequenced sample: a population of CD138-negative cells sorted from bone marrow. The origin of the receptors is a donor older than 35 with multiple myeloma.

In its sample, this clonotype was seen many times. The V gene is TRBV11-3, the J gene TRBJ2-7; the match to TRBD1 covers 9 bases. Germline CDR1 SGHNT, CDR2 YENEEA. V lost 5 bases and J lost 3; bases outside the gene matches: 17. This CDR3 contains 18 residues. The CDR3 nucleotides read TGTGCCAGCAGCCACCCGGACAGGGGCCGCTCAATCTTCTACGAGCAGTACTTC. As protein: CASSHPDRGRSIFYEQYF.

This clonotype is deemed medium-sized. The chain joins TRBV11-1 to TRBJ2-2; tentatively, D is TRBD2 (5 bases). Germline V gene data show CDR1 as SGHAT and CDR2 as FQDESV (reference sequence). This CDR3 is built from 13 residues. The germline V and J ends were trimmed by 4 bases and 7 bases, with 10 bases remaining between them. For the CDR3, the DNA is TGTGCCAGCAGCTCCCCCGGGGACGGGGAGCTGTTTTTT. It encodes CASSSPGDGELFF.

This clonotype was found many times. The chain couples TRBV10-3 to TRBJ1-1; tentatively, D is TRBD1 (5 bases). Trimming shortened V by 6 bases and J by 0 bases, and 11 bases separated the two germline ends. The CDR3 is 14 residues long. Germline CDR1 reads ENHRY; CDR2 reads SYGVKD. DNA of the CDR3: TGTGCCATCAGGGCGGGACGGATGAACACTGAAGCTTTCTTT. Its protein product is CAIRAGRMNTEAFF.

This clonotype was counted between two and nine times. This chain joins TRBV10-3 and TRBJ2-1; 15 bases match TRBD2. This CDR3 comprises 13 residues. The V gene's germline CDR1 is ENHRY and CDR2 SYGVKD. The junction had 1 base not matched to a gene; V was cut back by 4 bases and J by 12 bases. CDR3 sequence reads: CAISAGLAGGQFF. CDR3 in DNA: TGTGCCATCAGTGCGGGACTAGCGGGAGGGCAGTTCTTC.

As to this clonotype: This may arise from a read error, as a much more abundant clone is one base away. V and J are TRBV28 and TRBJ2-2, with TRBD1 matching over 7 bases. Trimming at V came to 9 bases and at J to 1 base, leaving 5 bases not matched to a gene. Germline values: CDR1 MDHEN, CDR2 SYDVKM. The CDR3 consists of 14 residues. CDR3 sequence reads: CARKGAGNTGELFF. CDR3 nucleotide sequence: TGTGCCAGAAAGGGGGCAGGGAACACCGGGGAGCTGTTTTTT. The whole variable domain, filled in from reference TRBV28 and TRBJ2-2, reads DVKVTQSSRYLVKRTGEKVFLECVQDMDHENMFWYRQDPGLGLRLIYFSYDVKMKEKGDIPEGYSVSREKKERFSLILESASTNQTSMYLCARKGAGNTGELFFGEGSRLTVL.

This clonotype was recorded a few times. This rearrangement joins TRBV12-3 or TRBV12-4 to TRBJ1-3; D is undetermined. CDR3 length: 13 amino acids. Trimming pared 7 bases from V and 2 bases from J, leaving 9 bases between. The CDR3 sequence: CASNYFAGNTIYF. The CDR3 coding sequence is TGTGCCAGCAATTATTTCGCTGGAAACACCATATATTTT.

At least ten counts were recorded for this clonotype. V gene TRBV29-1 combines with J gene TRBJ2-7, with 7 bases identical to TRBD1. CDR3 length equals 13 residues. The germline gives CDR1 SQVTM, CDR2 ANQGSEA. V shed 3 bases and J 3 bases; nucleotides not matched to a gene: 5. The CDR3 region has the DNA TGCAGCGTTGATGCTTGGGACAGCTACGAGCAGTACTTC. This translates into CSVDAWDSYEQYF.

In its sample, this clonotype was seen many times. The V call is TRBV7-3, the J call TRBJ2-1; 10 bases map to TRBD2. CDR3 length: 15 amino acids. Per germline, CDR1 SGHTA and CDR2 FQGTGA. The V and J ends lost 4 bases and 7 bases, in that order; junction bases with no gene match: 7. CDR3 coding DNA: TGTGCCAGCAGCTACCGGACTAGCGGACAAAATGAGCAGTTCTTC. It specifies CASSYRTSGQNEQFF.

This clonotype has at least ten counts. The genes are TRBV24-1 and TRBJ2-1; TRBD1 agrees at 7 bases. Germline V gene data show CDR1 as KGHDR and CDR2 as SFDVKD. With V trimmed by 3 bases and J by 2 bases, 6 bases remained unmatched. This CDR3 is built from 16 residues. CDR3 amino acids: CATSDPTGKAYNEQFF. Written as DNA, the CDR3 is TGTGCCACCAGTGATCCGACAGGGAAAGCCTACAATGAGCAGTTCTTC.

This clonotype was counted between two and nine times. CDR3 protein: CASSLLRLAGVGTDTQYF. The CDR3 DNA follows: TGTGCCAGCAGCCTTCTTCGACTAGCGGGAGTAGGCACAGATACGCAGTATTTT. V is TRBV7-3 and J is TRBJ2-3; TRBD2 matches at 12 bases. There are 18 residues in the CDR3. CDR1 and CDR2 from the germline V gene are SGHTA and FQGTGA. With V trimmed by 5 bases and J by 1 base, 10 bases remained unmatched.

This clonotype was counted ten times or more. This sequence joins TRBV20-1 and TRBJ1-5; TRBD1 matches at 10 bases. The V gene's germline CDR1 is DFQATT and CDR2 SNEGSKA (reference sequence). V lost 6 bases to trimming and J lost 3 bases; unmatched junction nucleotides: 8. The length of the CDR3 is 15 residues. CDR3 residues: CSAVTGGRDNQPQHF. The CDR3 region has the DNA TGCAGTGCCGTGACAGGGGGCCGGGACAATCAGCCCCAGCATTTT.

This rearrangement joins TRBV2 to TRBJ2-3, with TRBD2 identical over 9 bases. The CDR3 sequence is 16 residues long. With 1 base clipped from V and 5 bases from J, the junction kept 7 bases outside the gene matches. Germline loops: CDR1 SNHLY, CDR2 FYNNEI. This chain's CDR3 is CASSEGSSGRKDTQYF. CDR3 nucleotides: TGTGCCAGCAGTGAAGGATCCAGCGGGAGGAAAGATACGCAGTATTTT.

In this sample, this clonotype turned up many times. In DNA, the CDR3 is TGTGCCAGCAGCCCGACTAGCGGGAGGGGCACAGATACGCAGTATTTT. Its translation: CASSPTSGRGTDTQYF. The chain recombines TRBV7-2 with TRBJ2-3, with 14 bases aligning to TRBD2. The CDR3 consists of 16 residues. Germline V lookup: CDR1 SGHTA, CDR2 FQGNSA. V shed 5 bases and J 1 base; nucleotides not matched to a gene: 2.

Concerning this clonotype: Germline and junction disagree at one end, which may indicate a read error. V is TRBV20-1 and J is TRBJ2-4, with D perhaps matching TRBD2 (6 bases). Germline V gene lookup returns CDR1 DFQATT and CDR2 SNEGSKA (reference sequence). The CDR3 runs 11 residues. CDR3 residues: CSADGGSIQHF. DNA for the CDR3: TGCAGTGCAGACGGGGGTTCCATTCAGCACTTC.

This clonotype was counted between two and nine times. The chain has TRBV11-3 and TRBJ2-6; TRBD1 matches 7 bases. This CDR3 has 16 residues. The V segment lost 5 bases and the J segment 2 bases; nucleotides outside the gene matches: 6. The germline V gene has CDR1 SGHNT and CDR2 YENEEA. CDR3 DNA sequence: TGTGCCAGCAGCCCACGACAGGGCACTGGGGCCAACGTCCTGACTTTC. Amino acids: CASSPRQGTGANVLTF.

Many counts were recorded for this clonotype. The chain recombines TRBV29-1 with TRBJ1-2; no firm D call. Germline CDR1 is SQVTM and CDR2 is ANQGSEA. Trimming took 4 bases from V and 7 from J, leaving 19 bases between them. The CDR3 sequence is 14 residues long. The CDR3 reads CSVAHAEGRSGYTF. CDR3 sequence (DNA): TGCAGCGTTGCCCACGCCGAGGGCCGTAGTGGCTACACCTTC. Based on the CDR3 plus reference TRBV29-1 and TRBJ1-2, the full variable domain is SAVISQKPSRDICQRGTSLTIQCQVDSQVTMMFWYRQQPGQSLTLIATANQGSEATYESGFVIDKFPISRPNLTFSTLTVSNMSPEDSSIYLCSVAHAEGRSGYTFGSGTRLTVV.

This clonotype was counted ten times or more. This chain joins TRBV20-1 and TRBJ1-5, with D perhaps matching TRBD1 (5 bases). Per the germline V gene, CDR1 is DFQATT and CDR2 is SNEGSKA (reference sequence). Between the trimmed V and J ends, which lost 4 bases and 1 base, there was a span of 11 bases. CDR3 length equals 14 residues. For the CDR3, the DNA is TGCAGTGCTATCGGGGGGACGAGCAATCAGCCCCAGCATTTT. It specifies CSAIGGTSNQPQHF.

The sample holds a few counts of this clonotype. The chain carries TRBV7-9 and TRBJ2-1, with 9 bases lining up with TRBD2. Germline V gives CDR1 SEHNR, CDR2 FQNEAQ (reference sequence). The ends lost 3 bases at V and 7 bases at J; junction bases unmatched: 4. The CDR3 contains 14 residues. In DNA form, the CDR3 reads TGTGCCAGCAGCTTTAGCGGGAGTGGGAATGAGCAGTTCTTC. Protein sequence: CASSFSGSGNEQFF.

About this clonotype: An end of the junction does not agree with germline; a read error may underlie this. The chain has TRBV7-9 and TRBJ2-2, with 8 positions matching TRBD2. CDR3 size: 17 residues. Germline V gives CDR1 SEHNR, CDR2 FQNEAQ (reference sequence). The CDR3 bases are TGTGCCAGCAGCTCCTCGGGGGGGCTCCTTAATACCGGGGAGCCGTTTTTT. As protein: CASSSSGGLLNTGEPFF.